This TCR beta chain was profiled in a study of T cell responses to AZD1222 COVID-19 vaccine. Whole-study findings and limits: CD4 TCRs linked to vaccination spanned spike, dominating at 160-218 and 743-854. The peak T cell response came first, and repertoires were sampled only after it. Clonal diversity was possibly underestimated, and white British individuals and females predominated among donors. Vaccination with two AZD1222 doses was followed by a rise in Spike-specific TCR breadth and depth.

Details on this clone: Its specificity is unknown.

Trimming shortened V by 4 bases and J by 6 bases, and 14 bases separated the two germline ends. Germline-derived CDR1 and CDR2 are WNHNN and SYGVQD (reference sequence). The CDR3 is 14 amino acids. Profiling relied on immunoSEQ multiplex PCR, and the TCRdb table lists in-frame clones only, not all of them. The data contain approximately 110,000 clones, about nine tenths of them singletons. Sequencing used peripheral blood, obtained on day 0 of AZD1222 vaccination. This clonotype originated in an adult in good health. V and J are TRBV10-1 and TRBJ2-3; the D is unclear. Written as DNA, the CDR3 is TGCGCCAGCAGTGTACCGGGCCCTCGGGATACGCAGTATTTT. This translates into CASSVPGPRDTQYF.